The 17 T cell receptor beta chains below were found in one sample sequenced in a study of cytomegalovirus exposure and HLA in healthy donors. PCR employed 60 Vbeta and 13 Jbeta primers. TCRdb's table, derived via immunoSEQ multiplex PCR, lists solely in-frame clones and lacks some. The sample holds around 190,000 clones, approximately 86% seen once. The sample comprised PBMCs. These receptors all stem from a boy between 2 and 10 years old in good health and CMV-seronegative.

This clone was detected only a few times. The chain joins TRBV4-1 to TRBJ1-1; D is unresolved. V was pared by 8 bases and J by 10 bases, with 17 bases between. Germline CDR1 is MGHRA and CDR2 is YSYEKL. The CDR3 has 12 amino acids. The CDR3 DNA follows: TGCGCCAGCGCCAGTGGGAGTATCGGAGCTTTCTTT. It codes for CASASGSIGAFF.

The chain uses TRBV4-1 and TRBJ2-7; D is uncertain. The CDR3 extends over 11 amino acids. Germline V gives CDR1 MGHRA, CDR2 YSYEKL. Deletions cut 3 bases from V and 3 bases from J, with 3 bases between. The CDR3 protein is CASSHHYEQYF. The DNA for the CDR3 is TGCGCCAGCAGCCACCACTACGAGCAGTACTTC.

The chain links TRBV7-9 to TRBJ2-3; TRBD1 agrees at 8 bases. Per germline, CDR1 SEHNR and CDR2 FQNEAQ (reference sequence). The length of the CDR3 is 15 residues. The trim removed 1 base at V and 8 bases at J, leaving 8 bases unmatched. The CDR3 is CASSLDPRDRFTQYF. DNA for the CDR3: TGTGCCAGCAGCTTAGACCCCCGGGACAGGTTTACGCAGTATTTT.

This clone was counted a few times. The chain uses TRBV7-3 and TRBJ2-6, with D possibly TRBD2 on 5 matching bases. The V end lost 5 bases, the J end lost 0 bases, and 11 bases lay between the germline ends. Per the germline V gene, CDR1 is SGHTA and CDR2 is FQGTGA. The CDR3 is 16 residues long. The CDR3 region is CASSPTGISGANVLTF. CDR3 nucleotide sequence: TGTGCCAGCAGCCCCACGGGGATCTCTGGGGCCAACGTCCTGACTTTC.

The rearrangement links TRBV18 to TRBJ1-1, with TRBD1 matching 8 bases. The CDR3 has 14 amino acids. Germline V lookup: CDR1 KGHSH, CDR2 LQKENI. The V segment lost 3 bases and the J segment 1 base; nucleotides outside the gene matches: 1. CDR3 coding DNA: TGTGCCAGCTCACCGGGGACAGGGAACACTGAAGCTTTCTTT. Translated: CASSPGTGNTEAFF.

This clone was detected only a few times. This CDR3 reads CATSRDRTEAFF. DNA of the CDR3: TGTGCCACCAGCAGGGACAGAACTGAAGCTTTCTTT. The V gene is TRBV15, the J gene TRBJ1-1, with a possible D match to TRBD1 (6 bases). The CDR3 is made up of 12 amino acids. Germline V gene lookup returns CDR1 LNHNV and CDR2 YYDKDF (reference sequence). V dropped 3 bases and J dropped 5 bases, with 7 bases sitting between them. Drawing the rest from reference TRBV15 and TRBJ1-1, the complete variable domain is DAMVIQNPRYQVTQFGKPVTLSCSQTLNHNVMYWYQQKSSQAPKLLFHYYDKDFNNEADTPDNFQSRRPNTSFCFLDIRSPGLGDTAMYLCATSRDRTEAFFGQGTRLTVV.

For the CDR3, the DNA is TGTGCCAGCAGCCCGCGGGACCGCAATTCAGAGCAGTACTTC. It yields the protein CASSPRDRNSEQYF. This chain links TRBV7-8 with TRBJ2-7, with D perhaps TRBD2 (6 bases). V lost 5 bases, J lost 7 bases, and 18 bases lay in between. CDR1 is SGHVS and CDR2 is FQNEAQ in the germline V gene. The CDR3 loop spans 14 amino acids.

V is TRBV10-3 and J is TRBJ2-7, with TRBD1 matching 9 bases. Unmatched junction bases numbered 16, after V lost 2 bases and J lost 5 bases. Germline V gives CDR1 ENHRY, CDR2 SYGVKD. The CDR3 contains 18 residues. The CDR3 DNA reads TGTGCCATCAGTGAGCTACTACCTCGACAGGGGGGAATTAACGAGCAGTACTTC. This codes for CAISELLPRQGGINEQYF.

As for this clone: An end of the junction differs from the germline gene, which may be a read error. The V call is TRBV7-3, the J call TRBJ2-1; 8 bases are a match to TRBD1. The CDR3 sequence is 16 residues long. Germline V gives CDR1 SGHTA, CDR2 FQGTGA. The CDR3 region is CASSLNSGGNYNGQFF. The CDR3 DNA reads TGTGCCAGCAGCTTAAATTCAGGGGGCAATTACAATGGGCAGTTCTTC.

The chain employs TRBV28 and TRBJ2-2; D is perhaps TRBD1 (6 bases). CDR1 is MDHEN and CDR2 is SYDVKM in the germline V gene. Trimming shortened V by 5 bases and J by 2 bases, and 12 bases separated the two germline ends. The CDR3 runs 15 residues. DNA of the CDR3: TGTGCCAGCAGTACTCAACAGGGTAACACCGGGGAGCTGTTTTTT. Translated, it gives CASSTQQGNTGELFF. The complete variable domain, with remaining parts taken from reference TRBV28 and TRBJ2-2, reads DVKVTQSSRYLVKRTGEKVFLECVQDMDHENMFWYRQDPGLGLRLIYFSYDVKMKEKGDIPEGYSVSREKKERFSLILESASTNQTSMYLCASSTQQGNTGELFFGEGSRLTVL.

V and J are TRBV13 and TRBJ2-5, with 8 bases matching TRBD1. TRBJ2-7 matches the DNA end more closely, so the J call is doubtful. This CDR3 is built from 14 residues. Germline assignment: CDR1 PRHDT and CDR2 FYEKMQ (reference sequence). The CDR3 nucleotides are TGTGCCAGCAGCTCGACAGGGGAGGCCTACGAGCAGTACTTC. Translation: CASSSTGEAYEQYF.

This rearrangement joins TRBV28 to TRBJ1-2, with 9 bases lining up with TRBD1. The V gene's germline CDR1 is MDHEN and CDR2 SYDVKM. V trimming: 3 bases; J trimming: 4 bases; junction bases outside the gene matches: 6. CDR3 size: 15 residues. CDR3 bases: TGTGCCAGCAGTTTGGGGGACAGGGCTCTCTATGGCTACACCTTC. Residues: CASSLGDRALYGYTF.

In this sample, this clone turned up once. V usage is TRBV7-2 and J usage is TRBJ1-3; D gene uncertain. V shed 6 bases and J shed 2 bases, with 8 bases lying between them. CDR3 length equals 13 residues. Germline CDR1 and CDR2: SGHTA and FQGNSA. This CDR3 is CASRETTGNTIYF. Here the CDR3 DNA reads TGTGCCAGCAGAGAGACTACTGGAAACACCATATATTTT.

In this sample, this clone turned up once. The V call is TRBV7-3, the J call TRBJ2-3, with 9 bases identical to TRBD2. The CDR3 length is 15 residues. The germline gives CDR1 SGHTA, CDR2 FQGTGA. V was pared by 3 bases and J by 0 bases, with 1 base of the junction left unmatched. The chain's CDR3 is CASSFGLASTDTQYF. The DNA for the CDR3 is TGTGCCAGCAGCTTCGGACTAGCGAGCACAGATACGCAGTATTTT.

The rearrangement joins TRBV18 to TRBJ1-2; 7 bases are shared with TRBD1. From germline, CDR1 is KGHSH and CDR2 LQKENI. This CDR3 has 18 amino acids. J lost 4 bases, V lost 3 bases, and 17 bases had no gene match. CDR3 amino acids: CASSPTGLRDSRIYGYTF. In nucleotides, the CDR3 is TGTGCCAGCTCACCTACCGGGCTGCGGGACAGCAGAATCTATGGCTACACCTTC.

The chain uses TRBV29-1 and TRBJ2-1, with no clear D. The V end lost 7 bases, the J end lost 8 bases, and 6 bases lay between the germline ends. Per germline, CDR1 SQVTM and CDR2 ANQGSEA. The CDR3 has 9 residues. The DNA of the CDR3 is TGCAGCGCCGGGTATGAGCAGTTCTTC. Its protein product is CSAGYEQFF.

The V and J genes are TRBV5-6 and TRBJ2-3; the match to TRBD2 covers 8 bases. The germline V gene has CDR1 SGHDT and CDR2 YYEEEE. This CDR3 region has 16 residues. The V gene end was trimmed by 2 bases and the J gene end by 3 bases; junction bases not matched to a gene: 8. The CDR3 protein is CASSFAPGGRTDTQYF. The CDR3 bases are TGTGCCAGCAGCTTTGCTCCGGGAGGGCGGACAGATACGCAGTATTTT.